The 8 T cell receptor beta chains reported below all come from one sample, sequenced in a study of blood T cell repertoires in COVID-19. TCRdb's copy holds only in-frame clones and misses some; the assay was immunoSEQ multiplex PCR. The sample holds approximately 250,000 clones, about 83% seen once. Input material: peripheral blood. All receptors come from a woman in her forties or fifties with acute or convalescent COVID-19.

The genes are TRBV18 and TRBJ1-3; TRBD1 matches at 8 bases. The V gene end was trimmed by 0 bases and the J gene end by 3 bases; junction bases not matched to a gene: 7. Germline CDR1 KGHSH, CDR2 LQKENI. The CDR3 runs to 17 residues. CDR3 nucleotides: TGTGCCAGCTCACCACCAGGACAGGGTTCTTTTGGAAACACCATATATTTT. This sequence encodes CASSPPGQGSFGNTIYF. Full variable domain (rest looked up from reference TRBV18 and TRBJ1-3): NAGVMQNPRHLVRRRGQEARLRCSPMKGHSHVYWYRQLPEEGLKFMVYLQKENIIDESGMPKERFSAEFPKEGPSILRIQQVVRGDSAAYFCASSPPGQGSFGNTIYFGEGSWLTVV.

This chain links TRBV4-1 with TRBJ2-1; 7 positions match TRBD2. V shed 1 base and J 8 bases; nucleotides not matched to a gene: 8. Germline CDR1 and CDR2: MGHRA and YSYEKL. There are 15 residues in the CDR3. The CDR3 bases are TGCGCCAGCAGCCAAGGGGCGGGAGTGGGATATGAGCAGTTCTTC. Translation: CASSQGAGVGYEQFF.

V usage is TRBV28 and J usage is TRBJ1-1; TRBD1 matches 8 bases. The CDR3 is 14 residues long. Losses at the gene ends were 6 bases for V and 1 base for J; bases not matched to a gene: 4. Germline values: CDR1 MDHEN, CDR2 SYDVKM. The CDR3 coding sequence is TGTGCCAGCAGCCTCAGGGGGCCGAACACTGAAGCTTTCTTT. Translating it yields CASSLRGPNTEAFF.

This clone was observed a handful of times. This chain joins TRBV19 and TRBJ2-2; D not resolved. Germline V gene sequence: CDR1 LNHDA, CDR2 SQIVND (reference sequence). V lost 3 bases and J 6 bases, leaving 8 bases between the germline ends. The CDR3 consists of 13 residues. CDR3 sequence: CASSIGLAGELFF. CDR3 in DNA: TGTGCCAGTAGTATCGGGTTGGCCGGGGAGCTGTTTTTT. The whole variable domain, remainder taken from reference TRBV19 and TRBJ2-2, is DGGITQSPKYLFRKEGQNVTLSCEQNLNHDAMYWYRQDPGQGLRLIYYSQIVNDFQKGDIAEGYSVSREKKESFPLTVTSAQKNPTAFYLCASSIGLAGELFFGEGSRLTVL.

This rearrangement joins TRBV28 to TRBJ2-7; TRBD1 is a possible D gene (5 bases). This CDR3 is 13 amino acids long. V lost 7 bases, J lost 0 bases, and 10 bases lay in between. Germline CDR1 and CDR2: MDHEN and SYDVKM. CDR3 DNA: TGTGCCAGCAATCCGACAGCCTCCTACGAGCAGTACTTC. As protein: CASNPTASYEQYF.

This clone was detected once. The J gene is TRBJ2-7, the V gene TRBV5-1, with TRBD1 matching 8 bases. CDR1 is SGHRS, CDR2 YFSETQ, per germline. The length of the CDR3 is 12 residues. Trimming cost V 2 bases and J 6 bases; bases outside gene matches: 1. CDR3 in amino acids: CASSFTGGEQYF. The CDR3 region has the DNA TGCGCCAGCAGCTTCACAGGGGGCGAGCAGTACTTC. Filled out from reference TRBV5-1 and TRBJ2-7, the complete variable domain reads KAGVTQTPRYLIKTRGQQVTLSCSPISGHRSVSWYQQTPGQGLQFLFEYFSETQRNKGNFPGRFSGRQFSNSRSEMNVSTLELGDSALYLCASSFTGGEQYFGPGTRLTVT.

The V call is TRBV12-3 or TRBV12-4, the J call TRBJ2-1, with TRBD1 as a possible D gene (5 bases). V was cut by 6 bases and J by 8 bases, with 14 bases left in between. The CDR3 runs 13 residues. This chain's CDR3 is CASREGHRDEQFF. The CDR3 region has the DNA TGTGCCAGCAGGGAAGGACACCGCGATGAGCAGTTCTTC.

The gene calls are TRBV5-5 and TRBJ1-6; possibly TRBD1 for D (5 bases). This CDR3 has 15 residues. Germline loops: CDR1 SGHKS, CDR2 YYEKEE (reference sequence). V lost 3 bases and J lost 5, with 12 bases in between. In DNA form, the CDR3 reads TGTGCCAGCAGCTGGGCGGGACCTAATAATTCACCCCTCCACTTT. Its translation is CASSWAGPNNSPLHF.